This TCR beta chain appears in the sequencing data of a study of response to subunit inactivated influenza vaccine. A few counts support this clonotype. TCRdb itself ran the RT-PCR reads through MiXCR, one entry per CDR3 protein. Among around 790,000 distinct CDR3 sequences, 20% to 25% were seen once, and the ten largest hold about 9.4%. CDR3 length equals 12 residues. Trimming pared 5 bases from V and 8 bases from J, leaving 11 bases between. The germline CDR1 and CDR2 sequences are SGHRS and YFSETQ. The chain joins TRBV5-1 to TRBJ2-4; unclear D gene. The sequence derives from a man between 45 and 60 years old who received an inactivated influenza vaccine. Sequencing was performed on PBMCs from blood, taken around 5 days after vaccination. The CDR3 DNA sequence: TGCGCCAGCAGAACCGACGAGCACATTCAGTACTTC. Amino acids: CASRTDEHIQYF.